This T cell receptor (beta chain) was profiled in a study of cytomegalovirus exposure and HLA in healthy donors (dated by TCRdb to 2016 to 2017). As for the study more broadly: An earlier analysis of 587 of the donors reported 250 to 350 Gb of sequence data and 117 million unique TCR beta sequences from 190 million or so T cells. An early release covering roughly 640 HLA-typed donors comprised 250 to 350 gigabases of sequencing data and roughly 86 million unique TCR sequences. The number of typed donors differed by locus: about 629-640 for A, B, C, DRB1 and DQB1; approximately 530 for DQA1; some 590 for DPA1; and about 470 for DPB1. All discovery cohort repertoires had been generated on a single sequencing platform. Rather than using new phenotypic data, the later analysis identified candidate immune exposures from TCR beta sequences and from how often those sequences occurred across donors. An earlier analysis of several hundred of the donors applied high-throughput TCR beta sequencing to assess whether each TCR beta V gene segment acted as functional or pseudogenic. In a later analysis, previously published TCR beta repertoires from roughly 710 donors were re-analyzed and high-resolution HLA genotyping was added so that TCR occurrence patterns could be studied. Along with the approximately 650-subject first cohort, a separate validation cohort of over 90 different subjects was used. Of the 300 to 450 genotyped donors, over 70% fell in the genetic ancestry cluster associated with self-reported Caucasian donors. A later genetic analysis took genome-wide SNP genotypes for about 60% of the roughly 670 donors and used that subset as a discovery cohort. Class I and class II HLA loci were covered by the typing at four-digit resolution. Donor age, sex, ethnicity and CMV serostatus were compiled together with the repertoire data. Five DR-DQ haplotypes were treated as single units for association and clustering because of strong linkage in the cohort. To predict cytomegalovirus infection status, the study brought together high-throughput TCR immunosequencing, statistical association of individual TCRs with disease status, and machine learning. Among approximately 370 genotyped donors of the cohort, an average of approximately 240,000 unique TCR beta nucleotide sequences was sequenced per donor, of which approximately 19% were non-productive. The study aimed to test whether cataloging public T cell receptors could reveal signatures of past pathogen exposure. The study profiled the T cell repertoires of 550 to 700 subjects by immunosequencing and related them to cytomegalovirus serostatus.

The cohort consisted of 600 or so healthy bone marrow donors. At the time of sampling, every cohort member was nominally healthy, though immune exposures that went unrecorded were likely present. The donor tested CMV seronegative and was one of the 352 seronegative cohort members. A peripheral blood sample was provided by each donor, and peripheral blood mononuclear cells were used for TCR beta sequencing. Genomic DNA extraction from the blood cell samples was performed with the Qiagen DNeasy Blood Extraction Kit. This clone was detected only a few times. The specificity of this receptor is unknown. No quality values exist for individual bases; no much larger clone is one base distant. Broad study findings and their caveats: At a false discovery rate of 0.05, a later analysis linked 15,000 to 20,000 TCR beta sequences to specific HLA alleles. An association between a missense DCLRE1C variant and V-gene and J-gene trimming of TCR beta chains was found in a later genetic analysis and replicated in an independent cohort. For the cohort, immune exposure information was limited to CMV serostatus. A cluster of highly shared sequence variants was judged likely to be a technical artifact of the sequencing pipeline. A further reported finding was that TCR beta sequences accurately predicted the HLA-A and HLA-B alleles for most subjects in the first cohort. When HLA alleles, especially DR and DQ, strongly co-occurred, TCR associations were difficult to assign to individual alleles. In a later analysis, HLA-associated TCR beta chains were found to be more clonally expanded and to have lower generation probabilities than equally common non-associated chains. In both the original and validation cohorts, the classifier was reported to diagnose cytomegalovirus status with high specificity and sensitivity. In a later analysis, TCR association rates were found to vary across HLA loci, with the most associated TCRs seen for DRB1 alleles and the fewest for HLA-C alleles. Linkage disequilibrium might explain the correlated functional status among segregating V segments, but an unknown experimental factor could not be excluded. An earlier analysis of approximately 530 of the donors showed that most TCR beta V segments appeared in productive rearrangements either about 87% or about 30% of the time, which broadly matched IMGT annotations. Some IMGT-functional V segments, including TRBV6-2 and TRBV6-3, could not be distinguished by the 87-base-pair reads and were therefore excluded. It was suggested by the authors that the approach could potentially be generalized to other disease states and immunological phenotypes. Sequencing depth was assumed to be roughly uniform across donors in the presence/absence analyses, though that assumption may not hold. The study listed 170 or so TCR beta chains as associated with cytomegalovirus. According to a later analysis, parvovirus B19, influenza, CMV and Epstein-Barr virus appeared linked to several top co-occurrence clusters. Across donors, most TCR sequences were observed very rarely, whereas some public TCRs were present in many individuals. Only TCR beta chains were sequenced in this cohort, and the absence of alpha or paired-chain data limited detectable features. Because counts were too low, seventeen rarely observed V segments, including chromosome 9 orphons, were excluded from the earlier analysis of some 540 of the donors. According to a later analysis, most CMV-associated TCR beta chains appeared to be HLA-restricted, and the HLA associations seemed to be driven largely by CMV exposure. Because some donors lacked HLA typing at each locus, the association tests relied only on the typed subset. Three of the identified cytomegalovirus-associated TCR beta chains were confirmed in vitro to be specific for cytomegalovirus antigens. A later genetic analysis reported fewer N-insertions in productive TCRs among donors in an Asian-associated ancestry cluster than the roughly 670-donor mean.

Receptors were amplified or captured by the immunoSEQ multiplex PCR assay. The multiplex PCR relied on a mix of 60 forward primers for TCR Vbeta segments and 13 reverse primers for TCR Jbeta segments. The CDR3 region of rearranged TCR beta genes was amplified from genomic DNA by a multiplex PCR assay. The amplified TCR beta libraries were sequenced on the Illumina HiSeq System as 87-base-pair reads. Regarding the original processing steps: A later analysis tallied 70 million to 100 million unique TCR beta chains across the 666 repertoires, and approximately 9.9 million of those chains were shared by two or more donors. Raw reads were error-corrected and collapsed into unique sequences with a nearest-neighbor algorithm that merged closely related sequences to remove PCR and sequencing errors. Alignment of CDR3 sequences to IMGT reference sequences was used to assign V, D and J gene segments. For a sequence to be retained, a match of at least six nucleotides was required to both a V gene segment and a J gene segment. A rearrangement was called productive if the CDR3 had no stop codons and remained in frame with V and J, and every other rearrangement was called non-productive. CDR3 was defined according to IMGT convention as the region running from the second conserved V-encoded cysteine to the conserved J-encoded phenylalanine. Sequences without an unambiguous match to a single V gene segment were excluded from the earlier analysis of several hundred of the donors. In an earlier analysis of more than 500 of the donors, a V segment was called functional when productive rearrangements were above 56.7%, and segregating when the standard deviation between donors exceeded 5%. To diagnose cytomegalovirus status from the catalog of TCR beta chain sequences, a statistical classification framework was built. In a later analysis, V and J genes were assigned by comparing TCR nucleotide sequences against IMGT/GENE-DB human TR gene sequences. A later analysis assigned CDR3 sequences and most-parsimonious VDJ recombination scenarios with the TCRdist pipeline. A later analysis defined each TCR beta chain by its CDR3 amino acid sequence plus V-gene family, and excluded reads lacking a unique V-gene family. To address suspected cross-contamination and a sequencing artifact, a later analysis removed a few hundred highly shared, low-generation-probability nucleotide sequences. In a later analysis, a clonal expansion index was calculated for each public chain from normalized within-repertoire ranks of inferred template counts. A later analysis computed generation probabilities with a VDJ recombination model fitted to out-of-frame rearrangements, and checked the results against IGoR. A later analysis scored TCR-TCR, TCR-HLA and TCR-CMV co-occurrence with hypergeometric tests, applying a repertoire-size bias correction to TCR pairs. False discovery rates were estimated in a later analysis by permuting HLA or CMV assignments 20 times. A later analysis grouped co-occurring TCRs with DBSCAN, adding TCRdist sequence similarity when clustering within HLA-allele-positive subsets. Co-occurrence clustering excluded repertoires with fewer than 30,000 or more than 120,000 public chains, plus five with anomalous nucleotide sharing. Not all clones reach the TCRdb copy of this immuneACCESS table, which keeps in-frame sequences only. Checked studies attribute under half of the gap to unresolved V genes and leave the rest unexplained. For V, J and clone size, that table is used; D and trimming come from the DNA. This sample has about 140,000 clones in its table, and 65% to 80% of those were observed once. The ten top clones hold 2.5% to 3.5% of the sample.

Measured from the cysteine to the phenylalanine, the CDR3 is 14 residues long. CDR3 DNA only is kept here, 42 bases in frame from base 1. V was cut back by 6 bases and J by 7 bases, leaving a gap of 13 bases between them. The germline V gene (reference sequence) gives CDR1 as MNHEY and CDR2 as SMNVEV. The receptor was isolated from a male donor in good health and CMV-seronegative. Material for sequencing was PBMCs. The rearrangement combines TRBV27 with TRBJ1-6; a tentative D call is TRBD1 (5 bases match). DNA sequence: TGTGCCAGCAGGCTGAATGCAGGGAATTCACCCCTCCACTTT. It specifies CASRLNAGNSPLHF.